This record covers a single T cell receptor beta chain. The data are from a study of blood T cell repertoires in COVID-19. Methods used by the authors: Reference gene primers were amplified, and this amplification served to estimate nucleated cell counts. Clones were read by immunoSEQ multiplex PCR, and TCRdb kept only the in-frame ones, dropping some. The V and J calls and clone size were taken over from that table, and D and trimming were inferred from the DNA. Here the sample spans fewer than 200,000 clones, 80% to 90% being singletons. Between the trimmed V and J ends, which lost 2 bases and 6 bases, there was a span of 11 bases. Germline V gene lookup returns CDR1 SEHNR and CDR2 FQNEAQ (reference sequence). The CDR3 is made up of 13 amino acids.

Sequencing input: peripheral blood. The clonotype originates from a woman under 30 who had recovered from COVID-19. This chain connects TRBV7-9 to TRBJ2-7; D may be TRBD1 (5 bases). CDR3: CASSLTDRGEQYV. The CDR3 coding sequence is TGTGCCAGCAGCTTAACCGACAGAGGCGAGCAGTACGTC.